Detailed here is one TCR beta chain. No antigen is known for it. Per-nucleotide qualities are absent, and no much larger clonotype sits a single base away. The sample is drawn from a study of OX40 agonist ivuxolimab in advanced cancers. Notes on the research overall: Ivuxolimab was a fully human IgG2 agonistic monoclonal antibody targeting the costimulatory receptor OX40 (CD134). Intravenous ivuxolimab was administered to patients every 2 weeks at six dose levels: 0.01, 0.1, 0.3, 1.5, 3 and 10 mg/kg. Of the roughly 54 patients in dose escalation, some 20 had hepatocellular carcinoma, around 15 had melanoma, 9 had renal cell carcinoma and 9 had head and neck cancer. A male proportion of around 83% and a mean age of 60 years, ranging from about 20 to 79, were recorded for the dose-escalation cohort. Prior anti-PD-1, anti-PD-L1 or anti-CTLA-4 therapy was permitted, and checkpoint inhibitors had been received by about 37% of dose-escalation patients. Three dose-escalation patients achieved partial responses, one with hepatocellular carcinoma and two with cutaneous melanoma. The point of sequencing TCRbeta in the periphery was to test whether ivuxolimab changed TCR sequence diversity and drove clonal T-cell expansion. The monotherapy dose-escalation portion (N of about 50 patients) of the phase I ivuxolimab trial is reported in the paper. On the study overall, not on this receptor specifically: The antigen specificity of the peripheral T cells that underwent clonal expansion was not determined. Low levels of normalized T-cell clonal expansion were also shown by some nonresponding patients. Clonal expansion of both CD4+ and CD8+ blood T cells was observed from baseline to week 6 at doses 0.1 to 3.0 mg/kg. After ivuxolimab, CD8+ T cells had more expanded clones than CD4+ T cells on average. In the 0.1-3.0 mg/kg groups, partial responders were among the patients with the lowest normalized peripheral clonal expansion, particularly in CD8+ T cells.

Patients with a history of autoimmune disease or receiving systemic immunosuppression were excluded from the trial. Peripheral blood for TCR sequencing was collected from all dose cohorts at baseline, on cycle 4 day 1, and on cycle 7 day 1. Samples came from an open-label, multicenter, first-in-human phase I dose-escalation trial of ivuxolimab. Adults with locally advanced or metastatic head and neck squamous cell, hepatocellular, melanoma or renal cell carcinoma were enrolled in the trial. Before TCR sequencing, CD4+ T cells and CD8+ T cells were sorted from peripheral blood as separate populations. The CDR3 runs 15 residues from the cysteine to the phenylalanine. Solely the CDR3 DNA is kept, with 45 bases framed from the first base. V is clipped by 0 bases and J by 0 bases, and the sequence between their germline boundaries is 9 bases long. CDR1 and CDR2 (GTSNPN, SVGIG) derive from the germline V gene (reference sequence).

Genomic DNA was extracted from sorted cells for sequencing of the TCRbeta CDR3 region. The immunoSEQ Assay was used for sequencing of TCRbeta CDR3 regions. Here the immuneACCESS table is served through TCRdb, limited to in-frame sequences with V and J called. Missing clones are a known gap in these copies; in checked studies unresolved V genes cover under half, and the rest lacks a known reason. A total of about 70,000 clones appear in this sample, around 88% of them only once. The top ten clones comprise around 3% of the sample. This sequence originates from an adult with an advanced solid tumor such as melanoma, head and neck, liver or kidney cancer. The specimen comprised CD4+ or CD8+ T cells sorted from blood, sampled in a trial of the OX40 agonist ivuxolimab. The chain is assembled from TRBV30 and TRBJ2-1, with TRBD2 as a weak D call on 5 bases. The CDR3 protein: CAWSVGGLSYNEQFF. The DNA sequence follows: TGTGCCTGGAGTGTGGGTGGACTCTCCTACAATGAGCAGTTCTTC.